This T cell receptor (beta chain) was identified in a study of T cells in Graves' hyperthyroidism and ophthalmopathy. The overall study: Before any treatment, at initial diagnosis, peripheral blood was collected. Study-level points and caveats: A model of 13 V-J pairs discriminated ophthalmopathy from stable hyperthyroidism. Blood also held most thyroid clonotypes expanded beyond 0.001.

The CDR3 sequence is 17 residues long. Germline assignment: CDR1 SGHTA and CDR2 FQGTGA. V was clipped by 2 bases and J by 3 bases; unmatched bases: 7. Amplified TCR beta CDR3 regions came from RNA transcripts. First-round RT-PCR targeting the TCR CDR3 was performed with the HTBI primer set. One entry per CDR3 protein results from TCRdb running MiXCR on the multiplex PCR reads. The sample carries about 530,000 distinct CDR3 sequences, approximately 17% recorded once. This clonotype was recorded at least ten times. The antigen is not known. This sequence joins TRBV7-3 and TRBJ2-1, with 10 bases identical to TRBD2. Input material: blood. The receptor's source is a woman aged 18-29 years with Graves' ophthalmopathy. CDR3 DNA sequence: TGTGCCAGCAGCTTATATCCTAGCGGGAGTGGCTACAATGAGCAGTTCTTC. Translated: CASSLYPSGSGYNEQFF.